This TCR beta chain was documented in a study of glioma-infiltrating T cells (dated by TCRdb to 2015 to 2016). Some background on the complete study: Sequencing of TCR alpha- and beta-chain repertoires was performed on glioma tissue, on non-neoplastic brain tissue, and on matched peripheral blood mononuclear cells. To gauge divergence between tissue and blood T-cell populations, every tissue-infiltrating repertoire was compared against the peripheral blood repertoire from the same patient. The paired cohort was made up of three low-grade glioma patients, several primary glioblastoma patients and three non-glioma patients who contributed non-neoplastic brain tissue.

What the authors observed across the whole study: VJ-independent divergence between tissue and blood was lower than expected in non-neoplastic patients but higher than expected in all gliomas, particularly low-grade gliomas. Very few CDR3 sequences were found to be shared between tissue and blood, and this scarcity was attributed to high CDR3 diversity and limited sampling. Small numbers underpinned the group comparisons: roughly 8 glioblastoma patients, three low-grade glioma patients and three non-neoplastic patients.

The iRepertoire nested amplicon-rescue multiplex PCR (arm-PCR) platform was used to amplify TCR alpha and beta CDR3 regions from RNA. The input for one-step reverse transcription and amplification was 100-400 ng of tissue mRNA or PBMC total RNA. Following bead purification, Illumina adapters were added through a secondary multiplex PCR, and the libraries were then gel-purified between 200 and 400 bp. The libraries contained internal 6-nucleotide barcodes that were used for demultiplexing. The libraries were sequenced on an Illumina MiSeq using 2x220 or 2x250 nucleotide paired-end reads. Concerning the study's data processing: Paired reads were merged using FLASH 1.2.11 and aligned with BWA-MEM to the GRCh37 human genome, and TRA and TRB reads were then extracted. For V and J assignment, an IMGT-derived reference of cassette sequences and CDR3 motifs that included pseudogenes was used. Reads were translated in three frames, and productive CDR3s were defined by a C…FGXG motif without stop codons. Clonotypes were defined as unique combinations of V-J cassette pair and CDR3 amino acid sequence. Reads were filtered by Hamming distance, thresholded by each sample's sequence error rate in mapped regions. TCRdb reprocessed the public reads (quality trimming at Q25 with fastp, clone calling with MiXCR) and kept in-frame beta chains. Rows with one shared CDR3 protein collapse into an entry with the most common genes and DNA. The V and J calls come from TCRdb's annotation, not from the publication. In all, the sample holds over 100,000 distinct CDR3 sequences, and around a quarter of those were seen once. Of the sample, 35% falls within the top ten clones.

CDR1 KGHSH and CDR2 LQKENI were looked up in the germline V gene. The CDR3 goes from the cysteine to the phenylalanine over 13 residues. CDR3 DNA only is kept here, 39 bases in frame from base 1. V and J lose 3 bases and 8 bases, and a span of 12 bases separates them. The table lists this clonotype with many counts. Its specific antigen is unknown. No qualities accompany the bases; no much larger clone lies one base away. The sample comprised glioma tissue, nonneoplastic brain tissue, or PBMCs (not recorded which). The rearranged segments are TRBV18 and TRBJ2-3; tentative D gene TRBD1, with 7 bases matching. This TCR came from a human donor with low-grade glioma or glioblastoma, undergoing nonglioma brain surgery, or in good health (not recorded which). At the DNA level, the sequence is TGTGCCAGCTCACCTGCGGGACAGACTACGCAGTATTTT. Translation gives CASSPAGQTTQYF.